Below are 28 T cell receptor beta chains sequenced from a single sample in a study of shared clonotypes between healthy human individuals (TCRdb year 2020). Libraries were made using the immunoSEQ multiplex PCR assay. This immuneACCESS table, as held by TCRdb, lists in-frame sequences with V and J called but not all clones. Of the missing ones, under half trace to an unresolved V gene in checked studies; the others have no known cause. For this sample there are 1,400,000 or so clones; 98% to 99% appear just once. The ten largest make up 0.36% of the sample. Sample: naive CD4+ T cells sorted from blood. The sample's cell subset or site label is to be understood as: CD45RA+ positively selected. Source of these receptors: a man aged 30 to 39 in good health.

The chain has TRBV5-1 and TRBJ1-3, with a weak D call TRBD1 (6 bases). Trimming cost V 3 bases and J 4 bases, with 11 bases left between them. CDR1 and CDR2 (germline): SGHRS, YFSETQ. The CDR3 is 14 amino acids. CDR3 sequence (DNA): TGCGCCAGCAGCTCCGGGACACCCGGAAACACCATATATTTT. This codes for CASSSGTPGNTIYF.

The CDR3 loop is CASSLTTGRGTDTQYF. In DNA, the CDR3 is TGTGCCAGCAGTTTGACCACAGGGAGGGGCACAGATACGCAGTATTTT. The chain has TRBV28 and TRBJ2-3; tentative D call: TRBD2 (7 bases). The V end lost 3 bases, the J end lost 1 base, and 14 bases lay between the germline ends. CDR1 and CDR2 (germline): MDHEN, SYDVKM. The CDR3 covers 16 residues.

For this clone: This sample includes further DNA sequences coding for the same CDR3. The DNA for the CDR3 is TGCGCCAGCAGCCCGGGGACAGGAGAAGAGACCCAGTACTTC. It translates to CASSPGTGEETQYF. The V and J genes are TRBV5-1 and TRBJ2-5, with TRBD1 identical over 8 bases. Germline V gene lookup returns CDR1 SGHRS and CDR2 YFSETQ. With 4 bases clipped from V and 3 bases from J, the junction kept 5 bases outside the gene matches. This CDR3 has 14 residues.

CDR3 bases: TGTGCCAGCAGCTCCCGGACTAGCGGGGACAATGAGCAGTTCTTC. It codes for CASSSRTSGDNEQFF. V usage is TRBV9 and J usage is TRBJ2-1; 12 bases map to TRBD2. The CDR3 runs 15 residues. V lost 4 bases to trimming and J lost 5 bases; unmatched junction nucleotides: 4. CDR1 is SGDLS and CDR2 is YYNGEE in the germline V gene.

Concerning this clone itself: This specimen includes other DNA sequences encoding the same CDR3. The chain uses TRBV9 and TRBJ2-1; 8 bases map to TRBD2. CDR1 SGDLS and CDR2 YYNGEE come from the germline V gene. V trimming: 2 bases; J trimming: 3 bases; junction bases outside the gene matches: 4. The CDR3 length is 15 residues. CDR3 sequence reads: CASSVGTSGYNEQFF. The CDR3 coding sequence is TGTGCCAGCAGCGTGGGAACTAGCGGCTACAATGAGCAGTTCTTC.

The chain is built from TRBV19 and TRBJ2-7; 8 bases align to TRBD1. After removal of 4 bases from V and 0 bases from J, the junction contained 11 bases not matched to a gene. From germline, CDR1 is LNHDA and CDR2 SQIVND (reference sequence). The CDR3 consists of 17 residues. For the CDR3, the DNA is TGTGCCAGTAGTAACCGGGACAGGAAAACCGGCTCCTACGAGCAGTACTTC. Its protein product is CASSNRDRKTGSYEQYF.

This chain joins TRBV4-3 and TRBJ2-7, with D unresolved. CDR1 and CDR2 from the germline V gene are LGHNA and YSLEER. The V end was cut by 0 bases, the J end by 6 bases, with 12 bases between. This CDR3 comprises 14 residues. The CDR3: CASSQEVLGREQYF. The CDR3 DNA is TGCGCCAGCAGCCAAGAAGTCCTCGGACGCGAGCAGTACTTC.

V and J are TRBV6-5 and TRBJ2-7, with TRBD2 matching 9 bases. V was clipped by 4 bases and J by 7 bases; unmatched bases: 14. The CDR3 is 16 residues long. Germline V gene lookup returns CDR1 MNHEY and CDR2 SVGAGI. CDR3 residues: CASSSSGTSNRWEQYF. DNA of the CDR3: TGTGCCAGCAGTTCGTCCGGGACTAGCAACCGGTGGGAGCAGTACTTC.

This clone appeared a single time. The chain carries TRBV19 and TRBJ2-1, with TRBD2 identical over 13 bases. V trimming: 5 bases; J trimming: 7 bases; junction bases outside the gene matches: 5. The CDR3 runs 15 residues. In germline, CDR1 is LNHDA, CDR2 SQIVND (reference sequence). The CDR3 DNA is TGTGCCAGTAGTCCGGGACTAGCGGGACCGAATGAGCAGTTCTTC. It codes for CASSPGLAGPNEQFF.

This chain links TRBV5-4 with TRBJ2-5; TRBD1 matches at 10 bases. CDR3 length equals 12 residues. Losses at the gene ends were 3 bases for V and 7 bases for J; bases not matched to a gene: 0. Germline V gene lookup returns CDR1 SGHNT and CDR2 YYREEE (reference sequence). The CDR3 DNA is TGTGCCAGCAGCTGGGACAGGGGGACCCAGTACTTC. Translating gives CASSWDRGTQYF.

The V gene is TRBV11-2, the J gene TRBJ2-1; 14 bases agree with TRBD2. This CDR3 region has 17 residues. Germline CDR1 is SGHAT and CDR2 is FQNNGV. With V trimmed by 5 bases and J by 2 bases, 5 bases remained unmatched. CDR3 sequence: CASSRTSGRKPYNEQFF. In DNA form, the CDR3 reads TGTGCCAGCAGCCGGACTAGCGGGAGGAAACCCTACAATGAGCAGTTCTTC.

The CDR3 here is CASSPGTLSATEAFF. DNA of the CDR3: TGTGCCAGCAGTCCGGGGACACTCTCAGCCACTGAAGCTTTCTTT. The chain links TRBV11-2 to TRBJ1-1, with D possibly being TRBD1 (6 bases). CDR1 and CDR2 from the germline V gene are SGHAT and FQNNGV. With 6 bases removed from V and 4 bases from J, the gap between germline ends came to 18 bases. There are 15 residues in the CDR3.

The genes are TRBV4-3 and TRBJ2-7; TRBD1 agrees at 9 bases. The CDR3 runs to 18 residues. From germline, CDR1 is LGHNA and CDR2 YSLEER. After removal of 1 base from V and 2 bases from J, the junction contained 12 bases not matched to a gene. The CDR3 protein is CASSQVRTGAGKAYEQYF. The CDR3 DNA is TGCGCCAGCAGCCAAGTCCGGACAGGGGCAGGGAAGGCCTACGAGCAGTACTTC.

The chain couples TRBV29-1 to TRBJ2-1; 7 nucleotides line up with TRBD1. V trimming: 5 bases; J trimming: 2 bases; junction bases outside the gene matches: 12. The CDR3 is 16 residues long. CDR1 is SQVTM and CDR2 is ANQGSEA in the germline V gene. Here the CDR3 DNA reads TGCAGCGTTCGGAGGACAGGAATAGACACCTACAATGAGCAGTTCTTC. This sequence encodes CSVRRTGIDTYNEQFF.

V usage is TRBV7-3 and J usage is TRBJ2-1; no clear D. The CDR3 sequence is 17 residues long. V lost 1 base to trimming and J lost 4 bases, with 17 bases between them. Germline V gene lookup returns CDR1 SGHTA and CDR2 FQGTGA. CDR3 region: CASSLKPLSRGYNEQFF. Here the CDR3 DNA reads TGTGCCAGCAGCTTAAAGCCTCTGTCTAGAGGATACAATGAGCAGTTCTTC. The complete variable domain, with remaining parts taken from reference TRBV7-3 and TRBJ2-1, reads GAGVSQTPSNKVTEKGKYVELRCDPISGHTALYWYRQSLGQGPEFLIYFQGTGAADDSGLPNDRFFAVRPEGSVSTLKIQRTERGDSAVYLCASSLKPLSRGYNEQFFGPGTRLTVL.

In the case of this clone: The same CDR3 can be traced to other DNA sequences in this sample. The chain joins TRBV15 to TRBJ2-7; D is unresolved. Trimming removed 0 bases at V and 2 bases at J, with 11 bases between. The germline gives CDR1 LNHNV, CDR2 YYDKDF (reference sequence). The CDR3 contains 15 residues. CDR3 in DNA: TGTGCCACCAGCAGAGATCTGGGAAGCCCCTACGAGCAGTACTTC. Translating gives CATSRDLGSPYEQYF.

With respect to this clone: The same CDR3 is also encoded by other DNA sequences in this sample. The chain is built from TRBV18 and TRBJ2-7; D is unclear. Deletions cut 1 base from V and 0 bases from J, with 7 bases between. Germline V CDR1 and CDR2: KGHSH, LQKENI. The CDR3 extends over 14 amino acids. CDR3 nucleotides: TGTGCCAGCTCACCACGATCAGGCTCCTACGAGCAGTACTTC. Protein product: CASSPRSGSYEQYF. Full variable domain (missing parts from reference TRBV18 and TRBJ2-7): NAGVMQNPRHLVRRRGQEARLRCSPMKGHSHVYWYRQLPEEGLKFMVYLQKENIIDESGMPKERFSAEFPKEGPSILRIQQVVRGDSAAYFCASSPRSGSYEQYFGPGTRLTVT.

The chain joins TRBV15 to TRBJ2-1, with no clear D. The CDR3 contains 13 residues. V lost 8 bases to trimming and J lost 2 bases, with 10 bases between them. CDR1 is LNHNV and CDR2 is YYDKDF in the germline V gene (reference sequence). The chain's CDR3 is CATGKGTYNEQFF. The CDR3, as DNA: TGTGCCACCGGGAAAGGGACCTACAATGAGCAGTTCTTC.

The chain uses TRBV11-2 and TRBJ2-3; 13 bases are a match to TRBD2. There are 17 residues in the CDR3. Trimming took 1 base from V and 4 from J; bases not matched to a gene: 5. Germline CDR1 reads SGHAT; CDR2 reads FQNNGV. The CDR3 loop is CASSLGGLAGVSDTQYF. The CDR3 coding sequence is TGTGCCAGCAGCTTAGGCGGACTAGCGGGAGTGTCAGATACGCAGTATTTT.

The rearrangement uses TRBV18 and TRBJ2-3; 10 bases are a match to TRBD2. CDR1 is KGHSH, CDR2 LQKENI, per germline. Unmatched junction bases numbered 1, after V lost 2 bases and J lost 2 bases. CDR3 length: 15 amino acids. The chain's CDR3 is CASSPTSGITDTQYF. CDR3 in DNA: TGTGCCAGCTCACCAACTAGCGGGATCACAGATACGCAGTATTTT. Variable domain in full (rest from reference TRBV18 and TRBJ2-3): NAGVMQNPRHLVRRRGQEARLRCSPMKGHSHVYWYRQLPEEGLKFMVYLQKENIIDESGMPKERFSAEFPKEGPSILRIQQVVRGDSAAYFCASSPTSGITDTQYFGPGTRLTVL.

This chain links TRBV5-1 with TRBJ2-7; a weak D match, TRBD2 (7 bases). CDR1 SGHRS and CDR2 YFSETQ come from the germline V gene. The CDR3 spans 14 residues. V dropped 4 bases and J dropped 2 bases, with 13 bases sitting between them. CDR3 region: CASSTGGAPYEQYF. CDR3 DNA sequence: TGCGCCAGCAGCACGGGGGGCGCGCCCTACGAGCAGTACTTC.

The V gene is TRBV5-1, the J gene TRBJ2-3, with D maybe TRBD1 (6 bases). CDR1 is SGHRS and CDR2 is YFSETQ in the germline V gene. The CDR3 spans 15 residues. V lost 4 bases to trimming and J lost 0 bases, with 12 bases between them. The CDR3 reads CASSQGDRSTDTQYF. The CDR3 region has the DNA TGCGCCAGCAGCCAAGGCGACAGGAGCACAGATACGCAGTATTTT.

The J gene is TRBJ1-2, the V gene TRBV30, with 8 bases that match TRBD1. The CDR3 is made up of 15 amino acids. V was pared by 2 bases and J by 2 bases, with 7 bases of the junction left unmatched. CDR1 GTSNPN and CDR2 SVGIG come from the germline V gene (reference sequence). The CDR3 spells CAWSIGTGVNYGYTF. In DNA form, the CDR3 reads TGTGCCTGGAGTATCGGGACAGGAGTAAACTATGGCTACACCTTC.

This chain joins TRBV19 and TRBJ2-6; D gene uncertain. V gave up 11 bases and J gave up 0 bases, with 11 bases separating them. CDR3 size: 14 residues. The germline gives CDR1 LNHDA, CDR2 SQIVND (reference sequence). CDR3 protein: CASAWGSGANVLTF. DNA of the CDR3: TGTGCCTCCGCTTGGGGCTCTGGGGCCAACGTCCTGACTTTC.

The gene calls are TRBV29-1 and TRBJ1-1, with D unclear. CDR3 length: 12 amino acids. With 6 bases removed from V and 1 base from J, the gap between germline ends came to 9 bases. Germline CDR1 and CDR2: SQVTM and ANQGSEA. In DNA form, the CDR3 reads TGCAGCGTAGGACGGAAGAACACTGAAGCTTTCTTT. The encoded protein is CSVGRKNTEAFF.

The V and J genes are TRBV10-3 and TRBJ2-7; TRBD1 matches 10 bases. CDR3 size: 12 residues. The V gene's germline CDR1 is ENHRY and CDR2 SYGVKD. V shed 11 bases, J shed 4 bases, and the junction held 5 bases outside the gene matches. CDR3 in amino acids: CAVGQGSYEQYF. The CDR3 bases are TGTGCCGTGGGACAGGGGAGTTACGAGCAGTACTTC.

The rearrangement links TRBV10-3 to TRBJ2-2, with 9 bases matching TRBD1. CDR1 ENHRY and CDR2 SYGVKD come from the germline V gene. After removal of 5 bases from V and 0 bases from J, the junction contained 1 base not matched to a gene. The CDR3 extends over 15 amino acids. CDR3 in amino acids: CAISRQGANTGELFF. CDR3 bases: TGTGCCATCAGTCGACAGGGGGCGAACACCGGGGAGCTGTTTTTT.

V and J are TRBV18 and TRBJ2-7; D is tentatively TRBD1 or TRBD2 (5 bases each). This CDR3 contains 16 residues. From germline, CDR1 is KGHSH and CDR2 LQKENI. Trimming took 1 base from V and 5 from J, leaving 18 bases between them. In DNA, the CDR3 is TGTGCCAGCTCACCACTACATGGGGGAAATGCGGACGAGCAGTACTTC. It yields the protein CASSPLHGGNADEQYF. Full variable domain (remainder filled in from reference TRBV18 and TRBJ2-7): NAGVMQNPRHLVRRRGQEARLRCSPMKGHSHVYWYRQLPEEGLKFMVYLQKENIIDESGMPKERFSAEFPKEGPSILRIQQVVRGDSAAYFCASSPLHGGNADEQYFGPGTRLTVT.